A selection of T cell receptor beta chains follows, all from one sample in a study of blood T cell repertoires in COVID-19. Only in-frame clones appear in the TCRdb table, and some are missing; sequencing was by immunoSEQ multiplex PCR. The top ten clones hold around 7% of a sample with about 190,000 clones, around nine tenths of them seen once. The sample taken for sequencing was peripheral blood. The source of these receptors is a man aged 40-49 years with acute or convalescent COVID-19. Each CDR3 is given with its conserved first and last residue. A D gene is named only where the DNA matches it firmly. Rows give clone size only sometimes, using once, few, many, or a class for an expanded clone.

TRBV6-1	TRBJ1-5	NA	once	CASSEVRPQHF	TGTGCCAGCAGTGAAGTCCGGCCCCAGCATTTT
TRBV7-2	TRBJ2-7	TRBD2	NA	CASSYLSGAYEQYF	TGTGCCAGCAGCTATCTAAGCGGGGCCTACGAGCAGTACTTC
TRBV5-4	TRBJ2-7	TRBD1	NA	CASSLSRGRGYEQYF	TGTGCCAGCAGCTTGTCAAGGGGGCGAGGGTACGAGCAGTACTTC
TRBV5-1	TRBJ2-1	TRBD1	NA	CASSEQGGAYEQFF	TGCGCCAGCAGCGAACAGGGGGGAGCATATGAGCAGTTCTTC
TRBV6-5	TRBJ1-2	NA	once	CASSSPTSNYGYTF	TGTGCCAGCAGTTCCCCCACATCTAACTATGGCTACACCTTC
TRBV5-3	TRBJ1-2	TRBD1	once	CARSLDRGNYGYTF	TGTGCCAGAAGCCTGGACAGGGGAAACTATGGCTACACCTTC
TRBV11-3	TRBJ2-7	NA	NA	CASAVTASYEQYF	TGTGCCAGCGCTGTGACAGCTTCCTACGAGCAGTACTTC
TRBV2	TRBJ2-2	TRBD1	NA	CASRQGAAGELFF	TGTGCCAGCAGACAGGGGGCCGCCGGGGAGCTGTTTTTT
TRBV4-1	TRBJ2-2	NA	NA	CASSPRQTNTGELFF	TGCGCCAGCAGCCCCCGACAGACGAACACCGGGGAGCTGTTTTTT
TRBV7-2	TRBJ2-2	NA	NA	CASSLTGSNTGELFF	TGTGCCAGCAGCCTAACAGGGTCAAACACCGGGGAGCTGTTTTTT
TRBV7-2	TRBJ2-4	TRBD1	once	CASSLEGDRENIQYF	TGTGCCAGCAGCTTAGAGGGGGACAGGGAGAACATTCAGTACTTC
TRBV10-3	TRBJ1-5	NA	NA	CAISDRGGGNQPQHF	TGTGCCATCAGTGATAGGGGGGGCGGCAATCAGCCCCAGCATTTT
TRBV5-6	TRBJ1-4	NA	once	CASSLGRVVTNEKLFF	TGTGCCAGCAGCTTGGGCAGGGTGGTAACTAATGAAAAACTGTTTTTT
TRBV6-5	TRBJ2-7	TRBD2	NA	CASSSSGGGSYEQYF	TGTGCCAGCAGTTCTAGCGGGGGGGGCTCCTACGAGCAGTACTTC
TRBV28	TRBJ1-2	TRBD1	NA	CASSPQTSGGTF	TGTGCCAGCAGTCCCCAGACCTCAGGGGGCACCTTC
TRBV6-5	TRBJ2-7	TRBD1	NA	CASSYKDRVGEQYF	TGTGCCAGCAGTTACAAGGACAGGGTGGGCGAGCAGTACTTC
TRBV7-2	TRBJ2-5	TRBD1	NA	CASSLNRGRGETQYF	TGTGCCAGCAGCTTAAACAGGGGGCGAGGAGAGACCCAGTACTTC
TRBV5-4	TRBJ2-7	TRBD1	once	CASSSGTGRYEQYF	TGTGCCAGCAGCTCCGGGACAGGTCGCTACGAGCAGTACTTC
TRBV29-1	TRBJ1-6	TRBD1	NA	CSVALTGDNSPLHF	TGCAGCGTTGCCTTGACAGGGGATAATTCACCCCTCCACTTT
TRBV7-2	TRBJ1-1	NA	NA	CASSFFNTEAFF	TGTGCCAGCAGCTTCTTCAACACTGAAGCTTTCTTT
TRBV19	TRBJ2-3	TRBD1	NA	CASSDRGGTDTQYF	TGTGCCAGTAGCGACAGGGGGGGCACAGATACGCAGTATTTT
TRBV29-1	TRBJ1-4	NA	NA	CSVEGRHEKLFF	TGCAGCGTAGAGGGCCGGCATGAAAAACTGTTTTTT
TRBV6-5	TRBJ2-7	TRBD2	NA	CASSLSSGGGEQYF	TGTGCCAGCAGCTTATCTAGCGGGGGGGGCGAGCAGTACTTC
TRBV7-2	TRBJ2-2	TRBD2	NA	CASSLLAGTYTGELFF	TGTGCCAGCAGCTTGCTAGCGGGGACCTACACCGGGGAGCTGTTTTTT